The rows below give T cell receptor beta chains drawn from one sample of a study of human T cells and chemical hapten exposure. TCRdb re-derived calls from the RACE reads in MiXCR, one entry per CDR3 protein. The sample contains around 300,000 distinct CDR3 sequences, around 5.5% of which appear only once. This specimen consisted of whole blood, obtained in connection with sensitization to the hapten diphenylcyclopropenone (DPC). The source is a woman under 30 with alopecia areata. Some clones in this sample may be carry-over from other donors' samples. Each CDR3 is given with its conserved first and last residue. D genes are given only for firm matches. Expanded clones are given a class, and other clones once, few, many or no size at all.

TRBJ2-3,NA,14,TRBV20-1,TRBD1,CSAEGQGFTDTQYF,TGCAGTGCTGAGGGACAGGGTTTCACAGATACGCAGTATTTT
TRBJ1-2,NA,13,TRBV7-3,NA,CASSWDLNYGYTF,TGTGCCAGCAGCTGGGACCTCAACTATGGCTACACCTTC
TRBJ2-2,many,14,TRBV29-1,NA,CSVDRGQNTGELFF,TGCAGCGTTGACAGGGGCCAGAACACCGGGGAGCTGTTTTTT
TRBJ1-2,NA,14,TRBV28,NA,CASRERGWGYGYTF,TGTGCCAGCAGAGAAAGGGGATGGGGCTATGGCTACACCTTC
TRBJ2-5,many,16,TRBV5-1,TRBD2,CASSSGTTAGQETQYF,TGCGCCAGCAGCAGCGGGACTACCGCTGGGCAAGAGACCCAGTACTTC
TRBJ1-3,few,15,TRBV7-8,TRBD1,CASSFTGGSGNTIYF,TGTGCCAGCAGCTTTACAGGGGGCTCAGGAAACACCATATATTTT
TRBJ2-3,NA,16,TRBV18,NA,CASSPTDTTRTDTQYF,TGTGCCAGCTCACCAACTGACACCACAAGGACAGATACGCAGTATTTT
TRBJ2-3,many,16,TRBV29-1,TRBD1,CSVTTPTGAVTDTQYF,TGCAGCGTTACAACCCCAACAGGGGCCGTCACAGATACGCAGTATTTT
TRBJ1-1,NA,13,TRBV5-4,NA,CASTRGMNTEAFF,TGTGCCAGCACTAGGGGGATGAACACTGAAGCTTTCTTT
TRBJ1-2,many,14,TRBV7-2,NA,CASSLPRVESGYTF,TGTGCCAGCAGCCTACCCAGGGTTGAGAGTGGCTACACCTTC
TRBJ1-6,few,14,TRBV27,NA,CATQAGSYNSPLHF,TGTGCCACCCAGGCCGGCTCCTATAATTCACCCCTCCACTTT
TRBJ2-5,NA,16,TRBV11-2,NA,CASSSSSPSRGETQYF,TGTGCCAGCAGCTCCTCCTCTCCGAGTCGGGGAGAGACCCAGTACTTC